This TCR beta chain emerged from a study of shared clonotypes between healthy human individuals. Across the study: Donors, aged 18 to 49, were a couple of women and a few men. CD8 memory received one plate per donor, CD8 naive two, CD4 memory three and CD4 naive three.

Each subset's genomic DNA was shared equally among a number of immunoSEQ plates. Assay used: immunoSEQ multiplex PCR; TCRdb lists only in-frame clones, some missing. The data show about 1.1 million clones, with approximately 80% seen just once and over 0.8% held by the top ten. CDR1 and CDR2 (germline): SGHRS, YFSETQ. Trimming removed 5 bases at V and 4 bases at J, with 15 bases between. This CDR3 region has 14 residues. The study's findings and limits: Clonotypes that were shared across a handful of donors made up approximately 5% of naive CD4 clonotypes.

Notes on this clone: Its antigen is undetermined.

The rearrangement joins TRBV5-1 to TRBJ1-2; D not certain. This TCR came from a man in his late teens or twenties in good health. Some clones in this sample may be carry-over from other donors' samples. Sequencing was performed on memory CD4+ T cells from PBMCs. Subset indicated: CD45RA-negative fraction. The chain's CDR3 is CASRGTPEPYGYTF. The CDR3, as DNA: TGCGCCAGCAGGGGCACTCCTGAACCCTATGGCTACACCTTC.